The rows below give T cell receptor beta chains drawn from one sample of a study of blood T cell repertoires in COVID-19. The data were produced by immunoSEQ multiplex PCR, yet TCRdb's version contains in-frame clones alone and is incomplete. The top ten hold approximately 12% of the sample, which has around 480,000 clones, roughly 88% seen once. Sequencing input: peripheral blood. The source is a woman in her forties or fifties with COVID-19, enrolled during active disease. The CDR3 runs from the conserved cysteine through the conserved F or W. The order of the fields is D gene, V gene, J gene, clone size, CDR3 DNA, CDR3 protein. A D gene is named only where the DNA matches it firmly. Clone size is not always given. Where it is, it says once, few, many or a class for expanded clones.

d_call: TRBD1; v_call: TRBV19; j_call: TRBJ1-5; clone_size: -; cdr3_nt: TGTGCCAGTAACCGTCCCGGGACAGGGAATCAGCCCCAGCATTTT; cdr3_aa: CASNRPGTGNQPQHF
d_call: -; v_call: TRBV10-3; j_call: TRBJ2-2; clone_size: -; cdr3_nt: TGTGCCATCAGTGAGGGGGGGACCGGGGAGCTGTTTTTT; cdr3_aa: CAISEGGTGELFF
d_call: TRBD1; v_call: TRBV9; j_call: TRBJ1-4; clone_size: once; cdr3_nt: TGTGCCAGCAGCCCACGGACAGGGATGGTTGAAAAACTGTTTTTT; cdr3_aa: CASSPRTGMVEKLFF
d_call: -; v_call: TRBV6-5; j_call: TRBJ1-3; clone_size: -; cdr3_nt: TGTGCCAGCAGTTACTACGACAGTTACTCTGGAAACACCATATATTTT; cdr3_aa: CASSYYDSYSGNTIYF
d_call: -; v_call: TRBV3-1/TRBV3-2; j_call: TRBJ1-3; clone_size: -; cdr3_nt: TGTGCCAGCAGCCATGGAGACTCTGGAAACACCATATATTTT; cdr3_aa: CASSHGDSGNTIYF
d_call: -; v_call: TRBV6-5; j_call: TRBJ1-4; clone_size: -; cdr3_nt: TGTGCCAGCGCCACAGGGCGGATTGAAAAACTGTTTTTT; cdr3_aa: CASATGRIEKLFF
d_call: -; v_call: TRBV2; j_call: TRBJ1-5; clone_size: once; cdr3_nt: TGTGCCAGCAGTATGGAGCGTCAGCCCCAGCATTTT; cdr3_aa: CASSMERQPQHF
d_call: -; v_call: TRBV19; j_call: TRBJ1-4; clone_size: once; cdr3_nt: TGTGCCAGACATGTTGCAAAACTGTTTTTT; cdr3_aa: CARHVAKLFF
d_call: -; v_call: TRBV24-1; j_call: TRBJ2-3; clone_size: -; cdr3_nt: TGTGCCACCAGTGATTCCAGACTTGGTACGCAGTATTTT; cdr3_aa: CATSDSRLGTQYF
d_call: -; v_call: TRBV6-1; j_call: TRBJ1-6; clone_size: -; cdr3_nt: TGTGCCAGCAGTGAGGCGCCGGCAGGGACTACAGATTCACCCCTCCACTTT; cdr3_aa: CASSEAPAGTTDSPLHF
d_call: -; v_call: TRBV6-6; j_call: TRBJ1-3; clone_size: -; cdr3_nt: TGTGCCAGCACCGCGGCGGGGGGAACTGGAAACACCATATATTTT; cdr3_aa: CASTAAGGTGNTIYF
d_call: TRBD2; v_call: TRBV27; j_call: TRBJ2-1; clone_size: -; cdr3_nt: TGTGCCAGCAGTCTCACGGGACTAGGATCCCGCCCCTACAATGAGCAGTTCTTC; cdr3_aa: CASSLTGLGSRPYNEQFF
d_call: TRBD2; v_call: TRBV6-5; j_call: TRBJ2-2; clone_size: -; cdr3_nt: TGTGCCAGTCTAGGACTAGCGGGGTTTACCGGGGAGCTGTTTTTT; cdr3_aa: CASLGLAGFTGELFF